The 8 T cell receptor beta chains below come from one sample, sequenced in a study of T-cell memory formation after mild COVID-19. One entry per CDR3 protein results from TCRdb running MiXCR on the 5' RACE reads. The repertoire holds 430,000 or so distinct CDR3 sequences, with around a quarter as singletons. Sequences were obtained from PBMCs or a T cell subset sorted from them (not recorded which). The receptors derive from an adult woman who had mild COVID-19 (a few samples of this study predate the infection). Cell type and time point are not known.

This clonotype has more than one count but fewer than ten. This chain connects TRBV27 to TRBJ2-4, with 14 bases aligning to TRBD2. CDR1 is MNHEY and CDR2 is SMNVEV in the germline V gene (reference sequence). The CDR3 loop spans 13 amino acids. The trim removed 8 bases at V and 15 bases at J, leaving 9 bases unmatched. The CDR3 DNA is TGTGCCAGCCGATCGGGACTAGCGGGGGCCTGGTACTTC. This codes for CASRSGLAGAWYF.

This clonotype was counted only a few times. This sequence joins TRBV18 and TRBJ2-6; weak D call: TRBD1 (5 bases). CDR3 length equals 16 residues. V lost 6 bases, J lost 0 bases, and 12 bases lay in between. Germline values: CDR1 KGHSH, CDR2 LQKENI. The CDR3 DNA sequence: TGTGCCAGCTCGTCAACAGGAAACTCTGGGGCCAACGTCCTGACTTTC. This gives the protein CASSSTGNSGANVLTF. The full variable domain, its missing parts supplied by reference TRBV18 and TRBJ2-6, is NAGVMQNPRHLVRRRGQEARLRCSPMKGHSHVYWYRQLPEEGLKFMVYLQKENIIDESGMPKERFSAEFPKEGPSILRIQQVVRGDSAAYFCASSSTGNSGANVLTFGAGSRLTVL.

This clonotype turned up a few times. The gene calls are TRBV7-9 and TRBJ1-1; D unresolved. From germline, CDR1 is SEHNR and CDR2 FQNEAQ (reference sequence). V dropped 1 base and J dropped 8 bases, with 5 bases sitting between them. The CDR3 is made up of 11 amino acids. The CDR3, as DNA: TGTGCCAGCAGCTTAGGGGTCGAAGCTTTCTTT. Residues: CASSLGVEAFF.

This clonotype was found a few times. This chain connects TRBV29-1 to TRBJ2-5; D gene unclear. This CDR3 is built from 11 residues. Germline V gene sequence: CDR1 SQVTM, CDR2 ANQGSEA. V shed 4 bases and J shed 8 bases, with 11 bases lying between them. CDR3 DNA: TGCAGCGTTGGGACGGAGTCAACCCAGTACTTC. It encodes CSVGTESTQYF. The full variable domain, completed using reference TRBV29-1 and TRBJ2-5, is SAVISQKPSRDICQRGTSLTIQCQVDSQVTMMFWYRQQPGQSLTLIATANQGSEATYESGFVIDKFPISRPNLTFSTLTVSNMSPEDSSIYLCSVGTESTQYFGPGTRLLVL.

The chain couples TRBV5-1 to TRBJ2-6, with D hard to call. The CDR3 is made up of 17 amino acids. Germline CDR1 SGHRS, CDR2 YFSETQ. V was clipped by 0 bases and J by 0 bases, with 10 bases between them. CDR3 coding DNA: TGCGCCAGCAGCTTGGCCGGCGGAATCTCTGGGGCCAACGTCCTGACTTTC. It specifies CASSLAGGISGANVLTF. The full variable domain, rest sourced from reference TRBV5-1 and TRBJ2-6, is KAGVTQTPRYLIKTRGQQVTLSCSPISGHRSVSWYQQTPGQGLQFLFEYFSETQRNKGNFPGRFSGRQFSNSRSEMNVSTLELGDSALYLCASSLAGGISGANVLTFGAGSRLTVL.

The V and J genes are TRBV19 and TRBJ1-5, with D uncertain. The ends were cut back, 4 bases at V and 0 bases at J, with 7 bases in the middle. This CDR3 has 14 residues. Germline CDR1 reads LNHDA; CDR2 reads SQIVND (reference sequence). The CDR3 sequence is CASSRMSSNQPQHF. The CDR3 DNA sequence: TGTGCCAGTAGTAGAATGAGTAGCAATCAGCCCCAGCATTTT.

The CDR3 protein is CASSRPGSEKLFF. CDR3 coding DNA: TGTGCCAGCAGCCGTCCCGGGAGCGAAAAACTGTTTTTT. The chain combines TRBV3-1 with TRBJ1-4; no firm D call. Germline CDR1 is LGHDT and CDR2 is YNNKEL (reference sequence). The CDR3 length is 13 residues. V lost 4 bases and J 8 bases, leaving 11 bases between the germline ends. Supplemented by reference TRBV3-1 and TRBJ1-4, the full variable domain reads DTAVSQTPKYLVTQMGNDKSIKCEQNLGHDTMYWYKQDSKKFLKIMFSYNNKELIINETVPNRFSPKSPDKAHLNLHINSLELGDSAVYFCASSRPGSEKLFFGSGTQLSVL.

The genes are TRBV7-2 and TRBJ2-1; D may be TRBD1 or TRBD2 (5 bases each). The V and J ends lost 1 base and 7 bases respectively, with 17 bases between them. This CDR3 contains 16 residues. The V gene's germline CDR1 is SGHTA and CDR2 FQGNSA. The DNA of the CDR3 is TGTGCCAGCAGCTTAGGCCGGGGCACCCTTTTAAATGAGCAGTTCTTC. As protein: CASSLGRGTLLNEQFF.